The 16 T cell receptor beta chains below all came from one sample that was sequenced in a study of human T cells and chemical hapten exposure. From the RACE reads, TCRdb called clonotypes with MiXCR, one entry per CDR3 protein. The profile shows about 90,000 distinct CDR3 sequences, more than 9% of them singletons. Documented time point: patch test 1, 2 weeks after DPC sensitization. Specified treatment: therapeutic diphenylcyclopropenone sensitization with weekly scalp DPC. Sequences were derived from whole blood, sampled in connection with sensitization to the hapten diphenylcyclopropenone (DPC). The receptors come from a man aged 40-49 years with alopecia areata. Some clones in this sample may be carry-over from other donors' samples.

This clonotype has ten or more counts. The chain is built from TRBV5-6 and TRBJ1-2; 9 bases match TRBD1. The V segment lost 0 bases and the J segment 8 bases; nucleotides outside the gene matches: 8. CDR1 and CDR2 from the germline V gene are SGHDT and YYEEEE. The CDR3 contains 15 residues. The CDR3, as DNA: TGTGCCAGCAGCTTGGGATTACAGGGGGCCGGAGGCTACACCTTC. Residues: CASSLGLQGAGGYTF.

CDR3 region: CAWGQGEDEQFF. The CDR3 nucleotides are TGTGCCTGGGGACAGGGGGAGGATGAGCAGTTCTTC. The rearrangement uses TRBV30 and TRBJ2-1, with 10 bases lining up with TRBD1. V lost 5 bases, J lost 8 bases, and 3 bases stayed unmatched. CDR1 GTSNPN and CDR2 SVGIG come from the germline V gene (reference sequence). The CDR3 contains 12 residues.

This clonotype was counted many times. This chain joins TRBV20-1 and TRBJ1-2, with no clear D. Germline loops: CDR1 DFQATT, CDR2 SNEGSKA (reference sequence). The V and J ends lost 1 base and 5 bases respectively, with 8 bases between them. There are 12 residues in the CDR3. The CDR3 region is CSARVQVYGYTF. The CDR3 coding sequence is TGCAGTGCTAGAGTCCAGGTATATGGCTACACCTTC.

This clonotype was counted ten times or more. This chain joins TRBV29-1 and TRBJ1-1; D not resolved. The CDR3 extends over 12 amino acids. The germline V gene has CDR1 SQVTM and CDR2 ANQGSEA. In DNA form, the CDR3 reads TGCAGTGCCGGGCAACCCAACACTGAAGCTTTCTTT. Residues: CSAGQPNTEAFF.

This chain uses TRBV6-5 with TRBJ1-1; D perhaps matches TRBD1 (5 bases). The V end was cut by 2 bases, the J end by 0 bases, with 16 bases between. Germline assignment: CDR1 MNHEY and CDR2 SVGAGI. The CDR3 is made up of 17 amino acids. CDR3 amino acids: CASSYNRLQGMNTEAFF. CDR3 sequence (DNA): TGTGCCAGCAGTTACAATCGTCTTCAGGGAATGAACACTGAAGCTTTCTTT.

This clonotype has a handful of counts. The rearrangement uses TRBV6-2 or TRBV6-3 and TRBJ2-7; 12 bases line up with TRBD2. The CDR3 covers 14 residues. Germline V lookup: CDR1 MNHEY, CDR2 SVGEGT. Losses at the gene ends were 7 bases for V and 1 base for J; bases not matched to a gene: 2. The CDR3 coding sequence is TGTGCCAGCAAAGGACTAGCGGGATCCTACGAGCAGTACGTC. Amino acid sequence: CASKGLAGSYEQYV.

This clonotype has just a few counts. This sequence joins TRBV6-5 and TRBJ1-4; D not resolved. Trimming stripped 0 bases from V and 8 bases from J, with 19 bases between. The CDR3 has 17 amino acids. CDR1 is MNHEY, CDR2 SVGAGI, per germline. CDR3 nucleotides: TGTGCCAGCAGTTACTCGATATTTCAGGCGAGTGGCGAAAAACTGTTTTTT. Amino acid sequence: CASSYSIFQASGEKLFF.

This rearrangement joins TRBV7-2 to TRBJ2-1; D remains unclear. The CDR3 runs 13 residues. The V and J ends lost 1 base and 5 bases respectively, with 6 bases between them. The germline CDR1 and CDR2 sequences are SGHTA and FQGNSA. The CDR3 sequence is CASSLGVNNEQFF. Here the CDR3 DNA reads TGTGCCAGCAGCTTAGGGGTGAACAATGAGCAGTTCTTC.

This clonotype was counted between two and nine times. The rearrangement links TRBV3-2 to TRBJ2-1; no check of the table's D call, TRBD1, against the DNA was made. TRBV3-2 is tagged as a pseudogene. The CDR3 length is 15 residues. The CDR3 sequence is CASCKTGAGPNEQFF. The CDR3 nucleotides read TGTGCCAGCTGCAAAACGGGTGCGGGGCCCAATGAGCAGTTCTTC.

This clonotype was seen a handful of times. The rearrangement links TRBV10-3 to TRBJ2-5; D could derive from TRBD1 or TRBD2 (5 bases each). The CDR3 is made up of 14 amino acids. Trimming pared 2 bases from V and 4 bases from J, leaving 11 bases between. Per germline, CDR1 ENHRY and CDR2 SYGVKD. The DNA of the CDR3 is TGTGCCATCAGTGAGGCGGCTGGGGGAGAGACCCAGTACTTC. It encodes CAISEAAGGETQYF.

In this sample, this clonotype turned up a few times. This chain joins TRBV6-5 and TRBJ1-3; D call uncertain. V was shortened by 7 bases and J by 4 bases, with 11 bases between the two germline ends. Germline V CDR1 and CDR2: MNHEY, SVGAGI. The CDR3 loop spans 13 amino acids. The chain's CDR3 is CASNSRVGNTIYF. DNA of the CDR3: TGTGCCAGCAACTCCCGGGTGGGAAACACCATATATTTT.

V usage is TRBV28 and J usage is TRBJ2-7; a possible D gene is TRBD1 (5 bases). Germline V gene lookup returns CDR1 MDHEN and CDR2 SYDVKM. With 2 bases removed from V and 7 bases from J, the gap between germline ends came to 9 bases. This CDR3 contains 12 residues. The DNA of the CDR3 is TGTGCCAGCAGTTTACAGGGATCAGAGCAGTACGTC. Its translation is CASSLQGSEQYV.

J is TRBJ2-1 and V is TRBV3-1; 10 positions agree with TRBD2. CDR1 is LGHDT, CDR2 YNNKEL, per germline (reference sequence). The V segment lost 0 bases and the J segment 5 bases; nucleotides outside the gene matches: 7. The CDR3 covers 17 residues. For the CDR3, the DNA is TGTGCCAGCAGCCAAGATATCGGACTAGCGGTCCACAATGAGCAGTTCTTC. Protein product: CASSQDIGLAVHNEQFF.

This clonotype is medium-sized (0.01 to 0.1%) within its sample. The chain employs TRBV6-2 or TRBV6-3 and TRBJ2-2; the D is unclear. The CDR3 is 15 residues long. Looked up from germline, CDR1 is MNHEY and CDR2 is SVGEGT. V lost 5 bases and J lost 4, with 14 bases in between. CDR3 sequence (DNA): TGTGCCAGCAGTCCCTCTCCTGTTCTCACCGGGGAGCTGTTTTTT. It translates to CASSPSPVLTGELFF.

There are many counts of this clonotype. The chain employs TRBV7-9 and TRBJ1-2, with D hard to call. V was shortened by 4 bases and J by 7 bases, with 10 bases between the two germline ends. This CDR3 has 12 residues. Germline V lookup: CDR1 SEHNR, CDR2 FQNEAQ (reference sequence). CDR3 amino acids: CASSSQVFGYTF. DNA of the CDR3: TGTGCCAGCAGCTCGCAGGTTTTTGGCTACACCTTC. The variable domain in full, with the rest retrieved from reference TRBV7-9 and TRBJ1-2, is DTGVSQNPRHKITKRGQNVTFRCDPISEHNRLYWYRQTLGQGPEFLTYFQNEAQLEKSRLLSDRFSAERPKGSFSTLEIQRTEQGDSAMYLCASSSQVFGYTFGSGTRLTVV.

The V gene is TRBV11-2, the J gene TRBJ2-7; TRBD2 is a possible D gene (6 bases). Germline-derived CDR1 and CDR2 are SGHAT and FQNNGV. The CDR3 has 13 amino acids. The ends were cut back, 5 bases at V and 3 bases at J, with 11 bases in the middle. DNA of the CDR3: TGTGCCAGCAGCGCGGGACCCGACTACGAGCAGTACTTC. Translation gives CASSAGPDYEQYF.